This is a list of T cell receptor beta chains from one sample in a study of T cell responses to AZD1222 COVID-19 vaccine. TCRdb keeps only in-frame clones here, not all; method: immunoSEQ multiplex PCR. This sample yields 150,000 to 190,000 clones, of which around 87% are seen a single time; over 8% belongs to the top ten. Source: peripheral blood, taken 28 days after the second AZD1222 dose. Receptor source: an adult who received the AZD1222 COVID-19 vaccine. Each CDR3 is given with its conserved first and last residue. A D gene is named only where the DNA matches it firmly. Expanded clones get a size class; other rows say once, few or many, or leave the size out.

CDR3nt,CDR3aa,v_gene,abundance,d_gene,j_gene
TGTGCTAGCAGCCCTGGGACTAGCGGTGGTGCAGATACGCAGTATTTT,CASSPGTSGGADTQYF,TRBV7-7,-,TRBD2,TRBJ2-3
TGTGCCAGCAGCTTAGAGGGGGCTACTGAAGCTTTCTTT,CASSLEGATEAFF,TRBV7-9,-,TRBD1,TRBJ1-1
TGTGCCAGCAGTTACCCAGGGGTGAACACTGAAGCTTTCTTT,CASSYPGVNTEAFF,TRBV6-5,-,-,TRBJ1-1
TGTGCCAGCAGCATATCCTCATCGGATACGCAGTATTTT,CASSISSSDTQYF,TRBV5-4,-,-,TRBJ2-3
TGTGCCAGCATTCCACGAAGTGGGGTAAACACTGAAGCTTTCTTT,CASIPRSGVNTEAFF,TRBV28,-,-,TRBJ1-1
TGTGCCAGCTCAGGACTCTCCGGGACTAGCGGGAGATACGAGCAGTACTTC,CASSGLSGTSGRYEQYF,TRBV18,-,TRBD2,TRBJ2-7
TGTGCCAGCAGCGTTTCATCGGGAGGGACAGATACGCAGTATTTT,CASSVSSGGTDTQYF,TRBV9,once,TRBD2,TRBJ2-3
TGTGCCAGCTCACCTACTTCCGGGACAGGCCGGGGCACCATATATTTT,CASSPTSGTGRGTIYF,TRBV18,-,TRBD1,TRBJ1-3
TGTGCCAGCGGGGACAGGGGAGGGATATCCTATGGCTACACCTTC,CASGDRGGISYGYTF,TRBV6-5,-,TRBD1,TRBJ1-2
TGTGCCTGGGCCCTGGGGGGAACTGAAGCTTTCTTT,CAWALGGTEAFF,TRBV30,-,-,TRBJ1-1
TGTGCCAGCAGCCCGAGCCGGCGAGGAGACACAGATACGCAGTATTTT,CASSPSRRGDTDTQYF,TRBV7-9,-,-,TRBJ2-3
TGTGCCAGCAGGAATGACAGGCCCGAGCTGTTTTTT,CASRNDRPELFF,TRBV2,once,-,TRBJ2-2
TGTGCCAGTAGTACAACAGGGTCCAATCAGCCCCAGCATTTT,CASSTTGSNQPQHF,TRBV19,-,-,TRBJ1-5
TGTGCCAGCAGGTTCAGGGACCAGGGTTGGTATGGCTACACCTTC,CASRFRDQGWYGYTF,TRBV6-4,-,-,TRBJ1-2
TGCGCCAGCAGCCAAATCCCGGGACAGGGGACAGATACGCAGTATTTT,CASSQIPGQGTDTQYF,TRBV4-3,-,TRBD1,TRBJ2-3
TGTGCCAGCAGCTTAGACAGGGTCCCAGGTCAGCCCCAGCATTTT,CASSLDRVPGQPQHF,TRBV7-8,-,-,TRBJ1-5
TGTGCCAGCGGGGGACAGCCTAGCTCCTACGAGCAGTACTTC,CASGGQPSSYEQYF,TRBV28,-,TRBD1,TRBJ2-7
TGCAGCGGCGGGACTAGCGGGACTAACGAGCAGTACTTC,CSGGTSGTNEQYF,TRBV29-1,-,TRBD2,TRBJ2-7
TGTGCCAGCAGCGCCGGGACAGGGTCTTATGAGCAGTTCTTC,CASSAGTGSYEQFF,TRBV9,-,TRBD1,TRBJ2-1
TGTGCCAGCAGCCCAGGGACTAGCGGGCAGGTACAGTATTTT,CASSPGTSGQVQYF,TRBV7-2,-,TRBD2,TRBJ2-3
TGTGCCAGCCGACTCCTTGGCGGGAGGTCTAACGAGCAGTACTTC,CASRLLGGRSNEQYF,TRBV7-2,-,TRBD2,TRBJ2-7
TGTGCCAGCAGGTGGGACAGGAGCTCCTACGAGCAGTACTTC,CASRWDRSSYEQYF,TRBV2,-,TRBD1,TRBJ2-7
TGTGCCAGCAGTTATTCCGGACAGGGGGCGGTCGGCTACACCTTC,CASSYSGQGAVGYTF,TRBV6-2/TRBV6-3,once,TRBD1,TRBJ1-2
TGTGCCAGCAGTGAAGCGGGAGGGCCGAGGGGGGATACGCAGTATTTT,CASSEAGGPRGDTQYF,TRBV2,-,-,TRBJ2-3
TGTGCCAGCAGCCAAGATCAGTATGTAAGCAAACTGTTTTTT,CASSQDQYVSKLFF,TRBV3-1/TRBV3-2,-,-,TRBJ1-4
TGTGCCAGCAGCCATCTATCGGGCTACACCTTC,CASSHLSGYTF,TRBV3-1/TRBV3-2,-,-,TRBJ1-2
TGCGCCAGCAGCCAGTCGAAACCGACGCGAACTAACTATGGCTACACCTTC,CASSQSKPTRTNYGYTF,TRBV5-1,-,-,TRBJ1-2
TGTGCCAGTAGTATTAGCGGGAGGTCGAACACCGGGGAGCTGTTTTTT,CASSISGRSNTGELFF,TRBV19,-,TRBD2,TRBJ2-2
TGTGCCAGCAGCCCCAGCAATGAGGCCTACAATGAGCAGTTCTTC,CASSPSNEAYNEQFF,TRBV7-2,-,-,TRBJ2-1
TGCGCCAGCAGCTTGGAAGGCGGGAGTAGGCATGAGCAGTTCTTC,CASSLEGGSRHEQFF,TRBV5-1,-,TRBD2,TRBJ2-1
TGCAGCGTTGAGCGTCCCCCGTTGTTCGATGGGACAGGGGGCTGGGATACGCAGTATTTT,CSVERPPLFDGTGGWDTQYF,TRBV29-1,-,TRBD1,TRBJ2-3
TGTGCCAGCAGCTCGGTAGGCAGGGGACTAGGGGGGAATGAGCAGTTCTTC,CASSSVGRGLGGNEQFF,TRBV5-6,-,TRBD2,TRBJ2-1